A single sample is the source of the 24 T cell receptor beta chains below, sequenced in a study of T cell responses to AZD1222 COVID-19 vaccine (dated by TCRdb to the early 2020s). The time point label for this specimen denotes: about 28 days (+/-7) after the second vaccine dose. The method was the immunoSEQ multiplex PCR assay. The source is immuneACCESS, and TCRdb retained only in-frame sequences with V and J called. Part of the clones is not carried over; for the studies checked, unresolved V genes explain less than half of this, and the remainder is unexplained. This sample holds just over 150,000 clones; roughly nine tenths were observed only once. The ten biggest clones cover about 1.4% of the sample. The starting material was peripheral blood, obtained 28 days after the second AZD1222 dose. These receptors all come from an adult who received the AZD1222 COVID-19 vaccine.

J is TRBJ1-1 and V is TRBV7-2, with 10 bases lining up with TRBD1. Unmatched junction bases numbered 13, after V lost 6 bases and J lost 6 bases. Germline CDR1 reads SGHTA; CDR2 reads FQGNSA. The length of the CDR3 is 16 residues. The CDR3 reads CASRSNPAGQGSEAFF. In nucleotides, the CDR3 is TGTGCCAGCAGATCGAACCCTGCGGGACAGGGGTCTGAAGCTTTCTTT.

This clone was seen once. V and J are TRBV2 and TRBJ2-5; a weak D match, TRBD2 (5 bases). From germline, CDR1 is SNHLY and CDR2 FYNNEI. The V end lost 7 bases, the J end lost 7 bases, and 13 bases lay between the germline ends. The CDR3 covers 12 residues. CDR3 bases: TGTGCCAGCACTAGCAGCGGCGGGACCCAGTACTTC. Amino acids: CASTSSGGTQYF.

CDR3 amino acids: CASSSTDLGGQETQYF. The CDR3 coding sequence is TGTGCCAGCAGCTCCACGGATTTGGGGGGCCAAGAGACCCAGTACTTC. The chain is built from TRBV7-2 and TRBJ2-5, with D perhaps matching TRBD2 (6 bases). Trimming cost V 4 bases and J 1 base, with 16 bases left between them. Germline values: CDR1 SGHTA, CDR2 FQGNSA. The CDR3 is 16 amino acids.

CDR3 protein: CASSGLQGNSPLHF. The CDR3 DNA follows: TGTGCCAGTAGCGGTCTACAGGGAAATTCACCCCTCCACTTT. The V and J genes are TRBV19 and TRBJ1-6, with D maybe TRBD1 (6 bases). The ends were cut back, 6 bases at V and 7 bases at J, with 13 bases in the middle. The CDR3 is 14 residues long. The germline V gene encodes CDR1 LNHDA and CDR2 SQIVND (reference sequence). Using reference TRBV19 and TRBJ1-6 for the parts outside the CDR3, the full variable domain is DGGITQSPKYLFRKEGQNVTLSCEQNLNHDAMYWYRQDPGQGLRLIYYSQIVNDFQKGDIAEGYSVSREKKESFPLTVTSAQKNPTAFYLCASSGLQGNSPLHFGNGTRLTVT.

V usage is TRBV6-5 and J usage is TRBJ1-5; D might be TRBD1 (5 bases). This CDR3 region has 13 residues. V was trimmed by 5 bases and J by 6 bases, leaving 11 bases between them. In germline, CDR1 is MNHEY, CDR2 SVGAGI. Written as DNA, the CDR3 is TGTGCCAGCAGTCCTCAGGGATTTCAGCCCCAGCATTTT. It codes for CASSPQGFQPQHF.

CDR3 loop: CASSLRGPNEQFF. The CDR3 bases are TGTGCCAGCAGCTTAAGAGGCCCCAATGAGCAGTTCTTC. The genes are TRBV7-9 and TRBJ2-1, with D uncertain. The CDR3 runs to 13 residues. Trimming pared 2 bases from V and 6 bases from J, leaving 8 bases between. Germline V CDR1 and CDR2: SEHNR, FQNEAQ (reference sequence).

This chain links TRBV27 with TRBJ1-2; the D gene is possibly TRBD1 (5 bases). This CDR3 is 13 amino acids long. V dropped 7 bases and J dropped 4 bases, with 13 bases sitting between them. The germline V gene encodes CDR1 MNHEY and CDR2 SMNVEV (reference sequence). The CDR3 DNA reads as TGTGCCAGCACCCCTAGAGGGGCCTATGGCTACACCTTC. Protein product: CASTPRGAYGYTF.

The CDR3: CASSQLEFGEQFF. CDR3 nucleotide sequence: TGTGCCAGCAGCCAACTTGAGTTCGGTGAGCAGTTCTTC. The gene calls are TRBV3-1 (or the pseudogene TRBV3-2) and TRBJ2-1; D unclear. The V end lost 2 bases, the J end lost 9 bases, and 11 bases lay between the germline ends. The CDR3 consists of 13 residues. Germline CDR1 is LGHDT and CDR2 is YNNKEL (reference sequence).

The chain has TRBV5-5 and TRBJ1-6; no clear D gene. Between the trimmed V and J ends, which lost 5 bases and 0 bases, there was a span of 9 bases. The CDR3 has 15 residues. CDR1 and CDR2 (germline): SGHKS, YYEKEE (reference sequence). Written as DNA, the CDR3 is TGTGCCAGCAGTTCATCCAGCTCCTATAATTCACCCCTCCACTTT. Residues: CASSSSSSYNSPLHF.

The rearrangement links TRBV7-9 to TRBJ1-3; TRBD1 matches at 7 bases. CDR3 length: 16 amino acids. Germline-derived CDR1 and CDR2 are SEHNR and FQNEAQ (reference sequence). V was pared by 5 bases and J by 0 bases, with 7 bases of the junction left unmatched. CDR3 DNA sequence: TGTGCCAGCAGCCCTAGACAGGGAGGCTCTGGAAACACCATATATTTT. Protein: CASSPRQGGSGNTIYF. Looking up the rest from reference TRBV7-9 and TRBJ1-3 gives the full variable domain: DTGVSQNPRHKITKRGQNVTFRCDPISEHNRLYWYRQTLGQGPEFLTYFQNEAQLEKSRLLSDRFSAERPKGSFSTLEIQRTEQGDSAMYLCASSPRQGGSGNTIYFGEGSWLTVV.

The rearrangement uses TRBV7-9 and TRBJ2-2; TRBD1 aligns across 8 bases. In germline, CDR1 is SEHNR, CDR2 FQNEAQ (reference sequence). CDR3 length: 16 amino acids. V lost 3 bases and J lost 6; bases outside the gene matches: 9. CDR3 region: CASSFTGDRPAGELFF. The CDR3 DNA sequence: TGTGCCAGCAGCTTCACCGGGGACAGGCCGGCCGGGGAGCTGTTTTTT.

CDR3: CASSIASLGGEQFF. The CDR3 bases are TGTGCCAGTAGTATAGCTTCCTTGGGGGGTGAGCAGTTCTTC. The chain carries TRBV19 and TRBJ2-1, with D possibly TRBD2 on 6 matching bases. Germline CDR1 is LNHDA and CDR2 is SQIVND (reference sequence). This CDR3 is 14 amino acids long. V was pared by 1 base and J by 9 bases, with 13 bases between.

This chain joins TRBV3-1 (or the pseudogene TRBV3-2) and TRBJ2-1; 7 bases are shared with TRBD1. CDR1 is LGHDT, CDR2 YNNKEL, per germline (reference sequence). This CDR3 contains 15 residues. V dropped 2 bases and J dropped 2; count of bases not matched to a gene: 3. In nucleotides, the CDR3 is TGTGCCAGCAGCCAAAGAGGACAGGCCTACAATGAGCAGTTCTTC. Translating it yields CASSQRGQAYNEQFF.

This rearrangement joins TRBV5-1 to TRBJ2-7; 10 bases are a match to TRBD1. Germline trimming cut 0 bases from V and 5 bases from J; bases unmatched to any gene: 8. This CDR3 is 16 amino acids long. Germline-derived CDR1 and CDR2 are SGHRS and YFSETQ. The CDR3 region has the DNA TGCGCCAGCAGCTTGGATGTGACAGGGGGCTTAAACGAGCAGTACTTC. Translating gives CASSLDVTGGLNEQYF.

The rearrangement joins TRBV18 to TRBJ1-4, with TRBD1 identical over 8 bases. CDR1 and CDR2 (germline): KGHSH, LQKENI. CDR3 length equals 15 residues. Unmatched junction bases numbered 8, after V lost 3 bases and J lost 8 bases. The CDR3 region is CASSPQGASSEKLFF. The CDR3 nucleotides read TGTGCCAGCTCACCTCAGGGGGCTAGCTCGGAAAAACTGTTTTTT.

This clone was found once. This rearrangement joins TRBV2 to TRBJ1-1; D is uncertain. The V end lost 6 bases, the J end lost 6 bases, and 8 bases lay between the germline ends. This CDR3 region has 11 residues. In germline, CDR1 is SNHLY, CDR2 FYNNEI. The CDR3 is CASSPGAEAFF. DNA of the CDR3: TGTGCCAGCAGCCCCGGGGCTGAAGCTTTCTTT. The full variable domain, its missing parts supplied by reference TRBV2 and TRBJ1-1, is EPEVTQTPSHQVTQMGQEVILRCVPISNHLYFYWYRQILGQKVEFLVSFYNNEISEKSEIFDDQFSVERPDGSNFTLKIRSTKLEDSAMYFCASSPGAEAFFGQGTRLTVV.

This clone was detected once. The chain carries TRBV11-2 and TRBJ2-7; 9 nucleotides align to TRBD2. V dropped 5 bases and J dropped 4; count of bases not matched to a gene: 9. CDR1 SGHAT and CDR2 FQNNGV come from the germline V gene. The CDR3 is made up of 15 amino acids. CDR3 DNA sequence: TGTGCCAGCAGCCAGCGACGTCTAGCGGGGTACGAGCAGTACTTC. Translated: CASSQRRLAGYEQYF.

The genes are TRBV13 and TRBJ2-3; no clear D gene. V was trimmed by 3 bases and J by 5 bases, leaving 6 bases between them. CDR1 is PRHDT, CDR2 FYEKMQ, per germline (reference sequence). The CDR3 is 12 amino acids. CDR3 nucleotide sequence: TGTGCCAGCAGCTTTCTTGGAGATACGCAGTATTTT. Its translation: CASSFLGDTQYF.

V is TRBV5-6 and J is TRBJ2-5; 11 bases are a match to TRBD2. V dropped 4 bases and J dropped 5; count of bases not matched to a gene: 7. The CDR3 totals 15 residues. CDR1 is SGHDT and CDR2 is YYEEEE in the germline V gene. The CDR3 protein is CASSPSGTSGETQYF. The CDR3 DNA is TGTGCCAGCAGCCCGAGCGGGACTAGCGGTGAGACCCAGTACTTC.

The chain carries TRBV7-2 and TRBJ2-7; 7 bases are shared with TRBD2. Trimming took 5 bases from V and 0 from J; bases not matched to a gene: 10. This CDR3 has 16 amino acids. Looked up from germline, CDR1 is SGHTA and CDR2 is FQGNSA. The CDR3, as DNA: TGTGCCAGCAGCGTTAGTACTAGCGTTAGCTCCTACGAGCAGTACTTC. As protein: CASSVSTSVSSYEQYF.

The chain combines TRBV6-1 with TRBJ1-5, with 11 bases matching TRBD1. In germline, CDR1 is MNHNS, CDR2 SASEGT. V lost 1 base, J lost 7 bases, and 6 bases stayed unmatched. CDR3 size: 16 residues. The CDR3 reads CASSEGVGTGGQPQHF. In DNA form, the CDR3 reads TGTGCCAGCAGTGAAGGGGTTGGGACAGGGGGACAGCCCCAGCATTTT.

Note on this clone: Compared with germline, one end of the junction differs, possibly owing to a read error. V usage is TRBV5-1 and J usage is TRBJ2-1; D might be TRBD1 (6 bases). This CDR3 spans 15 amino acids. Germline CDR1 is SGHRS and CDR2 is YFSETQ. This CDR3 reads CASRLEQGSYNEQFF. CDR3 in DNA: TGCGCCAGCAGATTGGAACAGGGCTCCTACAATGAGCAGTTCTTC.

This clone occurred a few times. This chain connects TRBV19 to TRBJ2-5; 7 bases map to TRBD2. The germline gives CDR1 LNHDA, CDR2 SQIVND (reference sequence). The CDR3 spans 17 residues. Trimming took 3 bases from V and 3 from J; bases not matched to a gene: 13. CDR3 DNA sequence: TGTGCCAGTAGTATCGCCCCCTGGACTAGGGTGGAAGAGACCCAGTACTTC. This codes for CASSIAPWTRVEETQYF.

This sequence joins TRBV3-1 (or the pseudogene TRBV3-2) and TRBJ1-3; the D gene is possibly TRBD1 (5 bases). CDR1 is LGHDT and CDR2 is YNNKEL in the germline V gene (reference sequence). The germline V and J ends were trimmed by 3 bases and 7 bases, with 7 bases remaining between them. The CDR3 length is 12 residues. The CDR3 region is CASSQGRNTIYF. DNA for the CDR3: TGTGCCAGCAGCCAGGGGCGCAACACCATATATTTT.